These T cell receptor beta chains were read from a single sample in a study of T-cell reconstitution after alpha-beta-depleted transplantation in children. MiXCR, run by TCRdb on the PCR reads, gives a single entry per CDR3 protein. The data show roughly 500,000 distinct CDR3 sequences, around a third seen once. This material consisted of PBMCs from the stem cell graft donor, taken from the stem cell graft. The origin of the receptors is a human donor who donated a stem cell graft to a child with aplastic anemia. Both conserved end residues are part of each CDR3. The D gene is left open where the match is weak. Rows may omit the clone size; those that give it use once, few, many or a size class.

j_gene: TRBJ2-7; v_gene: TRBV27; abundance: once; d_gene: NA; len: 15; CDR3aa: CASSPYGGVAYEQYF; CDR3nt: TGTGCCAGCAGTCCATACGGGGGAGTCGCTTACGAGCAGTACTTC
j_gene: TRBJ2-1; v_gene: TRBV5-1; abundance: few; d_gene: NA; len: 12; CDR3aa: CASSWTYNEQFF; CDR3nt: TGCGCCAGCAGCTGGACATACAATGAGCAGTTCTTC
j_gene: TRBJ2-7; v_gene: TRBV27; abundance: few; d_gene: TRBD2; len: 15; CDR3aa: CASSITSGSLYEQYF; CDR3nt: TGTGCCAGCAGCATTACTAGCGGGAGCCTCTACGAGCAGTACTTC
j_gene: TRBJ2-4; v_gene: TRBV7-4; abundance: few; d_gene: NA; len: 15; CDR3aa: CASSHLVQAKNIQYF; CDR3nt: TGTGCCAGCAGCCATCTAGTGCAAGCCAAAAACATTCAGTACTTC
j_gene: TRBJ2-1; v_gene: TRBV7-9; abundance: NA; d_gene: NA; len: 17; CDR3aa: CASSLEVAANSYNEQFF; CDR3nt: TGTGCCAGCAGCTTAGAGGTAGCGGCTAACTCCTACAATGAGCAGTTCTTC
j_gene: TRBJ1-2; v_gene: TRBV29-1; abundance: NA; d_gene: TRBD1; len: 16; CDR3aa: CSVEVLRLTGGYGYTF; CDR3nt: TGCAGCGTTGAAGTCCTACGATTAACAGGGGGCTATGGCTACACCTTC
j_gene: TRBJ1-5; v_gene: TRBV6-2/TRBV6-3; abundance: NA; d_gene: NA; len: 15; CDR3aa: CASSYSPLSNQPQHF; CDR3nt: TGTGCCAGCAGTTACTCTCCCCTTAGCAATCAGCCCCAGCATTTT
j_gene: TRBJ2-1; v_gene: TRBV6-5; abundance: NA; d_gene: TRBD2; len: 18; CDR3aa: CASSYSIVTSGPYNEQFF; CDR3nt: TGTGCCAGCAGTTACTCGATTGTGACTAGCGGACCCTACAATGAGCAGTTCTTC
j_gene: TRBJ1-4; v_gene: TRBV4-3; abundance: few; d_gene: NA; len: 15; CDR3aa: CASSQDRVINEKLFF; CDR3nt: TGCGCCAGCAGCCAAGACAGGGTAATTAATGAAAAACTGTTTTTT
j_gene: TRBJ1-5; v_gene: TRBV7-9; abundance: NA; d_gene: NA; len: 14; CDR3aa: CASSFTDSNQPQHF; CDR3nt: TGTGCCAGCAGCTTCACGGATAGCAATCAGCCCCAGCATTTT
j_gene: TRBJ1-1; v_gene: TRBV27; abundance: few; d_gene: NA; len: 15; CDR3aa: CASSPLEGRNTEAFF; CDR3nt: TGTGCCAGCAGCCCCCTAGAGGGCAGGAACACTGAAGCTTTCTTT
j_gene: TRBJ2-7; v_gene: TRBV18; abundance: NA; d_gene: NA; len: 15; CDR3aa: CASSPGAGYLYEQYF; CDR3nt: TGTGCCAGCTCACCGGGGGCAGGGTATCTCTACGAGCAGTACTTC
j_gene: TRBJ2-1; v_gene: TRBV6-2/TRBV6-3; abundance: NA; d_gene: NA; len: 15; CDR3aa: CASRGGGLGLNEQFF; CDR3nt: TGTGCCAGCAGGGGGGGAGGCTTGGGGCTCAATGAGCAGTTCTTC
j_gene: TRBJ2-1; v_gene: TRBV14; abundance: few; d_gene: NA; len: 11; CDR3aa: CASSRSSPQFF; CDR3nt: TGTGCCAGCTCCCGTTCGAGTCCGCAGTTCTTC
j_gene: TRBJ2-5; v_gene: TRBV28; abundance: NA; d_gene: TRBD2; len: 13; CDR3aa: CAGKTSGQETQYF; CDR3nt: TGTGCCGGCAAGACTAGCGGCCAAGAGACCCAGTACTTC
j_gene: TRBJ1-1; v_gene: TRBV30; abundance: NA; d_gene: NA; len: 11; CDR3aa: CAWSINGEAFF; CDR3nt: TGTGCCTGGAGTATAAATGGAGAAGCTTTCTTT
j_gene: TRBJ2-1; v_gene: TRBV11-2; abundance: NA; d_gene: NA; len: 17; CDR3aa: CASSVVTGAPLNNEQFF; CDR3nt: TGTGCCAGCAGCGTGGTTACCGGGGCCCCGTTAAACAATGAGCAGTTCTTC
j_gene: TRBJ1-4; v_gene: TRBV18; abundance: few; d_gene: NA; len: 12; CDR3aa: CASSPTNEKLFF; CDR3nt: TGTGCCAGCTCACCCACTAATGAAAAACTGTTTTTT
j_gene: TRBJ2-1; v_gene: TRBV18; abundance: NA; d_gene: NA; len: 14; CDR3aa: CASSPPLVYNEQFF; CDR3nt: TGTGCCAGCTCACCACCGCTGGTCTACAATGAGCAGTTCTTC
j_gene: TRBJ2-1; v_gene: TRBV12-3/TRBV12-4; abundance: NA; d_gene: TRBD2; len: 18; CDR3aa: CASRSGTSGVSSYNEQFF; CDR3nt: TGTGCCAGCAGATCCGGGACTAGCGGGGTGAGCTCCTACAATGAGCAGTTCTTC
j_gene: TRBJ2-1; v_gene: TRBV5-8; abundance: few; d_gene: NA; len: 13; CDR3aa: CASSPHRINEQFF; CDR3nt: TGTGCCAGCAGCCCCCATAGGATCAATGAGCAGTTCTTC
j_gene: TRBJ2-4; v_gene: TRBV27; abundance: few; d_gene: TRBD1; len: 17; CDR3aa: CASSSRGDRVVKNIQYF; CDR3nt: TGTGCCAGCAGTTCACGTGGGGACAGAGTAGTTAAAAACATTCAGTACTTC
j_gene: TRBJ1-2; v_gene: TRBV19; abundance: NA; d_gene: NA; len: 11; CDR3aa: CATEGSYGYTF; CDR3nt: TGTGCCACGGAGGGGAGCTATGGCTACACCTTC
j_gene: TRBJ2-3; v_gene: TRBV10-3; abundance: few; d_gene: TRBD2; len: 14; CDR3aa: CAISRGLAGDTQYF; CDR3nt: TGTGCCATCAGCCGGGGACTAGCGGGAGATACGCAGTATTTT
j_gene: TRBJ1-3; v_gene: TRBV29-1; abundance: few; d_gene: NA; len: 12; CDR3aa: CSVDGGGNTIYF; CDR3nt: TGCAGCGTTGATGGGGGTGGAAACACCATATATTTT